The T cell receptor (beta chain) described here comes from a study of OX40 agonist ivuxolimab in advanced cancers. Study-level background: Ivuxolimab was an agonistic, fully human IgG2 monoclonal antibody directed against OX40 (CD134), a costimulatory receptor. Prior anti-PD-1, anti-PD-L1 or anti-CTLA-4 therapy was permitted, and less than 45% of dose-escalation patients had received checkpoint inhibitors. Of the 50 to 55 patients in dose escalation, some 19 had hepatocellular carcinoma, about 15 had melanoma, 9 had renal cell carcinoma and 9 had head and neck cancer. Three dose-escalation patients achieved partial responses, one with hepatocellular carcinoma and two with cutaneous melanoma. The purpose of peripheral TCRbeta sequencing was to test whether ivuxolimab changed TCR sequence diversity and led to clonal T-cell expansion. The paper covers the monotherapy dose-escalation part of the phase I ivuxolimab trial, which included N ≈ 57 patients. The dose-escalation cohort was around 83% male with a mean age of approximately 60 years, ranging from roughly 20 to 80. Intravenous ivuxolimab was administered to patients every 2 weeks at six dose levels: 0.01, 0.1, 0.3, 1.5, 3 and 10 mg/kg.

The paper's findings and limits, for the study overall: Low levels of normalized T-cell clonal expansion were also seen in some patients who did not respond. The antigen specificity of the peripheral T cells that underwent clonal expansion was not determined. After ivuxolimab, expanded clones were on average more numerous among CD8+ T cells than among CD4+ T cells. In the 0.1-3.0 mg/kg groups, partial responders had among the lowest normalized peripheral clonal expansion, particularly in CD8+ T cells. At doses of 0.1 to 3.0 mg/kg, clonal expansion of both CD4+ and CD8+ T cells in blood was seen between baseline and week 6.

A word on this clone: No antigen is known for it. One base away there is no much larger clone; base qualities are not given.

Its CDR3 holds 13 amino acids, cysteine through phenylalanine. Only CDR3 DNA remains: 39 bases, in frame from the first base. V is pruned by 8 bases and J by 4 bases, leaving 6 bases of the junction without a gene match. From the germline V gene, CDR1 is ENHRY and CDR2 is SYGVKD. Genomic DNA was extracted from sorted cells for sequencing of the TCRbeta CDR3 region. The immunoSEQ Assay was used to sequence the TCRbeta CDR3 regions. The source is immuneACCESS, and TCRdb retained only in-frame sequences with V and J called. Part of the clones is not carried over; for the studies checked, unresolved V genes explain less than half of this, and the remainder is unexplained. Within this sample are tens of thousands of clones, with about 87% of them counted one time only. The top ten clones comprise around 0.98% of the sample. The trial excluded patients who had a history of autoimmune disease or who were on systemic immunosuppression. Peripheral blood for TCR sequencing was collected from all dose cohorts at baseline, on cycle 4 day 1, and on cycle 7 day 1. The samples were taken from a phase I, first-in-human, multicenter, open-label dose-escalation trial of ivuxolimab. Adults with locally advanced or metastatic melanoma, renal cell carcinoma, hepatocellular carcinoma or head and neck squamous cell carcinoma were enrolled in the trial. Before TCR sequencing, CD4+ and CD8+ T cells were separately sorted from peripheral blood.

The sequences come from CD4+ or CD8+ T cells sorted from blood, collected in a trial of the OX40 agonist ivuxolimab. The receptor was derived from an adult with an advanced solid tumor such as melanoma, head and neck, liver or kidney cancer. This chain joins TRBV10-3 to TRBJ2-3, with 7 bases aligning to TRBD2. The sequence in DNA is TGTGCCATCGAGGGAGGGCCGGCAGATACGCAGTATTTT. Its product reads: CAIEGGPADTQYF.